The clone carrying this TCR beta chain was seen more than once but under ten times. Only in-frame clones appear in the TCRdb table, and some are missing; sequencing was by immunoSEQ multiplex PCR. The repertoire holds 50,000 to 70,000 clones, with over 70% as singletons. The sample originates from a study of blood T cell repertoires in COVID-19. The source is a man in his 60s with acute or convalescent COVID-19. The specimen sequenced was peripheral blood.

The CDR3 region is CSVLVRETQYF. DNA of the CDR3: TGCAGCGTTTTAGTGCGGGAGACCCAGTACTTC. This chain uses TRBV29-1 with TRBJ2-5, with unresolved D. In germline, CDR1 is SQVTM, CDR2 ANQGSEA. The V end lost 5 bases, the J end lost 5 bases, and 9 bases lay between the germline ends. This CDR3 has 11 amino acids.